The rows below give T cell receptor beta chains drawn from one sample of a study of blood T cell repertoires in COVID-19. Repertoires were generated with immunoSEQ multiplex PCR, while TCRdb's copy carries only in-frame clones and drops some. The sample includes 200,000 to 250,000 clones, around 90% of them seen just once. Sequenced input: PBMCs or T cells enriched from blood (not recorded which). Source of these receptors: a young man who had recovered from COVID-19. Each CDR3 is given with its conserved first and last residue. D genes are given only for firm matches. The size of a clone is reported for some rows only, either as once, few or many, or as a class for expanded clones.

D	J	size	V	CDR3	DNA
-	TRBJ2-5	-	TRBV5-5	CASSWSRGEETQYF	TGTGCCAGCAGCTGGAGCAGGGGAGAAGAGACCCAGTACTTC
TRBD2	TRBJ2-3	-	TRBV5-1	CASSSALAGGLTDTQYF	TGCGCCAGCAGCTCCGCACTAGCGGGAGGGTTAACAGATACGCAGTATTTT
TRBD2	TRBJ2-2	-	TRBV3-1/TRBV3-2	CASNTRGGPYTGELFF	TGTGCCAGCAATACGCGGGGGGGCCCGTATACCGGGGAGCTGTTTTTT
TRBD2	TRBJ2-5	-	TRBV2	CASNEPGLAMETQYF	TGTGCCAGCAATGAACCGGGACTAGCGATGGAGACCCAGTACTTC
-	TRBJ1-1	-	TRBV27	CASSLHRQINTEAFF	TGTGCCAGCAGTTTACACAGGCAGATAAACACTGAAGCTTTCTTT
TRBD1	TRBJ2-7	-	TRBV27	CASSYRQGHEQYF	TGTGCCAGCAGTTATCGACAGGGCCACGAGCAGTACTTC
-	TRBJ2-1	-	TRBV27	CASSLRGLAVNEQFF	TGTGCCAGCAGTCTGAGGGGGTTAGCCGTCAATGAGCAGTTCTTC
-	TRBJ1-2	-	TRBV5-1	CASSLSRGNYGYTF	TGCGCCAGCAGCTTGAGTAGGGGTAACTATGGCTACACCTTC
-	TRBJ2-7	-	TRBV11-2	CASSLVWGHSEQYF	TGTGCCAGCAGCTTAGTCTGGGGGCATAGCGAGCAGTACTTC
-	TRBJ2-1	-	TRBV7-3	CASSSAGATWNEQFF	TGTGCCAGCAGCTCCGCTGGGGCCACTTGGAATGAGCAGTTCTTC
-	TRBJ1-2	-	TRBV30	CAQNQGRTVYGYTF	TGTGCCCAAAACCAGGGCCGCACCGTCTATGGCTACACCTTC
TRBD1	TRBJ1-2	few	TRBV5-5	CASSLGQGRDRDYGYTF	TGTGCCAGCAGCTTGGGCCAGGGCAGAGACAGGGACTATGGCTACACCTTC
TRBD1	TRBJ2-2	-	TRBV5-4	CASSLGQGVKNGELFF	TGTGCCAGCAGCTTGGGACAGGGAGTTAAGAACGGGGAGCTGTTTTTT
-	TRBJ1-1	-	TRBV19	CASSIGVPRNTEAFF	TGTGCCAGTAGTATCGGGGTTCCAAGGAACACTGAAGCTTTCTTT
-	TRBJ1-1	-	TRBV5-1	CASSLVRGDRIAEAFF	TGCGCCAGCAGCTTGGTCAGGGGAGACAGGATCGCTGAAGCTTTCTTT
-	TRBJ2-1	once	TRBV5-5	CASSLFLAGASYNEQFF	TGTGCCAGCAGCTTGTTCCTTGCGGGGGCATCCTACAATGAGCAGTTCTTC
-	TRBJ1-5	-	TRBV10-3	CAGRARQPQHF	TGTGCCGGCAGGGCTAGGCAGCCCCAGCATTTT
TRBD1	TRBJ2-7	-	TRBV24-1	CATTNKGAGQGLYEQYF	TGTGCCACCACCAACAAAGGAGCGGGACAGGGCCTCTACGAGCAGTACTTC
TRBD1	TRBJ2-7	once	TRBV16	CASSPGTGTGEQYF	TGTGCCAGCAGCCCCGGGACAGGTACTGGGGAGCAGTACTTC
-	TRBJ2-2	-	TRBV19	CASRTGSSGELFF	TGTGCCAGTAGGACAGGTTCCTCCGGGGAGCTGTTTTTT
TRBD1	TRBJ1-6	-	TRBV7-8	CASAGPTGGNSALHF	TGTGCCAGCGCCGGGCCGACAGGGGGAAATTCAGCCCTCCACTTT
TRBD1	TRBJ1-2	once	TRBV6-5	CASRRQGAYGYTF	TGTGCCAGCAGACGACAGGGGGCTTATGGCTACACCTTC
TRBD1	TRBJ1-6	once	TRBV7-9	CASSPNRQGFNSPLHF	TGTGCCAGCAGCCCAAACCGACAGGGGTTTAATTCACCCCTCCACTTT
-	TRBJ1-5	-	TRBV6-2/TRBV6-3	CASSYGPYSNQPQHF	TGTGCCAGCAGTTACGGTCCCTATAGCAATCAGCCCCAGCATTTT
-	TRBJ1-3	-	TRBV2	CASSEALGYSGNTIYF	TGTGCCAGCAGTGAAGCTCTGGGCTACTCTGGAAACACCATATATTTT
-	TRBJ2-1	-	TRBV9	CASSAPVDEQFF	TGTGCCAGCAGCGCACCAGTGGATGAGCAGTTCTTC
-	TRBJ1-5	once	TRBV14	CASSQDYYQPQHF	TGTGCCAGCAGCCAAGATTATTATCAGCCCCAGCATTTT
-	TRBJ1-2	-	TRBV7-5	CVRSIKEGYGYTF	TGTGTCAGAAGCATAAAGGAGGGTTATGGCTACACCTTC
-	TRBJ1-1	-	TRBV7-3	CASGREDTEAFF	TGTGCCAGCGGCAGGGAAGACACTGAAGCTTTCTTT
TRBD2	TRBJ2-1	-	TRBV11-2	CASSLVSSGTNEQFF	TGTGCCAGCAGCTTAGTGTCTAGCGGGACCAATGAGCAGTTCTTC
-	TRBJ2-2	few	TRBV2	CASSVTIAGELFF	TGTGCCAGCAGTGTGACTATCGCCGGGGAGCTGTTTTTT
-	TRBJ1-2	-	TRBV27	CASSLTYILDGSNYGYTF	TGTGCCAGCAGTTTAACGTATATTCTAGACGGCTCTAACTATGGCTACACCTTC
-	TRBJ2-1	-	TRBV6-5	CASSLGLARGEQFF	TGTGCCAGCAGTCTAGGCCTAGCGAGAGGAGAGCAGTTCTTC
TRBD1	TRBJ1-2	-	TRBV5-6	CASSLVDREDGYTF	TGTGCCAGCAGCTTGGTGGACAGGGAGGATGGCTACACCTTC
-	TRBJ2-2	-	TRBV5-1	CASRRSSGEGTGELFF	TGCGCCAGCAGGCGTAGTTCGGGAGAAGGAACCGGGGAGCTGTTTTTT
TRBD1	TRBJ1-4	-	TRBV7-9	CASSTSTGFGEKLFF	TGTGCCAGCAGCACCTCGACAGGGTTTGGTGAAAAACTGTTTTTT
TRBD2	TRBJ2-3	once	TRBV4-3	CASSQDWLAGGQTDTQYF	TGCGCCAGCAGCCAAGATTGGCTAGCGGGGGGGCAGACAGATACGCAGTATTTT
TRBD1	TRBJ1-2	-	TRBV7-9	CASSLDRGGGYTF	TGTGCCAGCAGCTTAGACAGGGGAGGCGGCTACACCTTC
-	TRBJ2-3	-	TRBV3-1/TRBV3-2	CASSQGPVGQYF	TGTGCCAGCAGCCAAGGTCCGGTTGGGCAGTATTTT
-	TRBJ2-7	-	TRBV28	CASSLAQLHYEQYF	TGTGCCAGCAGTTTGGCACAACTACACTACGAGCAGTACTTC
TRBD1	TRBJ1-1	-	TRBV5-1	CASSTGQGFTEAFF	TGCGCCAGCAGCACAGGACAGGGATTCACTGAAGCTTTCTTT
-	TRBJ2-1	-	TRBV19	CASSIVAGFNEQFF	TGTGCCAGTAGTATAGTCGCGGGGTTCAATGAGCAGTTCTTC
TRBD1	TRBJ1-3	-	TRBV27	CASSLRPGQGSSGNTIYF	TGTGCCAGCAGTTTAAGGCCAGGACAGGGGAGCTCTGGAAACACCATATATTTT
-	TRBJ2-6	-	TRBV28	CASSSRQVGANVLTF	TGTGCCAGCAGTTCCAGACAGGTCGGGGCCAACGTCCTGACTTTC
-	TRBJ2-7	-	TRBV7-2	CASSSNGGGGVYEQYF	TGTGCCAGCAGCTCCAACGGTGGAGGGGGCGTCTACGAGCAGTACTTC
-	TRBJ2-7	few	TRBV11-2	CASSLRSQDSYEQYF	TGTGCCAGCAGCTTAAGATCCCAGGACTCCTACGAGCAGTACTTC
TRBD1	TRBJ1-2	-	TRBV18	CASSVDRGYGYTF	TGTGCCAGCTCGGTGGACAGGGGTTATGGCTACACCTTC
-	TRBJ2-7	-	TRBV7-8	CASSLVREQYF	TGTGCCAGCAGCTTAGTCCGCGAGCAGTACTTC